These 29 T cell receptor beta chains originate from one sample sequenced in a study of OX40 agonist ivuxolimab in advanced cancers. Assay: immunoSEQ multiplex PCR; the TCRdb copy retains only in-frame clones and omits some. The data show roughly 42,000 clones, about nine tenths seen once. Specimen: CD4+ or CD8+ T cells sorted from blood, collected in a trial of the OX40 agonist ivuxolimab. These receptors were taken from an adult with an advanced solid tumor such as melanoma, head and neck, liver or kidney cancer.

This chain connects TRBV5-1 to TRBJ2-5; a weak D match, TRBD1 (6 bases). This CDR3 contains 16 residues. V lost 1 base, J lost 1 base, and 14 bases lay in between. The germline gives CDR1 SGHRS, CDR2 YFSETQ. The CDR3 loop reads CASSLLSRGSQETQYF. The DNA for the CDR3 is TGCGCCAGCAGCTTGCTTTCCAGGGGAAGCCAAGAGACCCAGTACTTC.

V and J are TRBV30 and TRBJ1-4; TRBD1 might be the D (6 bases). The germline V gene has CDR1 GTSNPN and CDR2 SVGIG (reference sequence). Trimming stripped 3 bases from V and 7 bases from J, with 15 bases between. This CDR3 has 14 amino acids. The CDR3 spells CAWRSAGVSEKLFF. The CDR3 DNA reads TGTGCCTGGAGAAGCGCAGGGGTCAGTGAAAAACTGTTTTTT.

The CDR3, as DNA: TGTGCCAGCAGTTTGACAGGGCTTCCCTATGAAAAACTGTTTTTT. This sequence encodes CASSLTGLPYEKLFF. V and J are TRBV27 and TRBJ1-4, with TRBD1 identical over 7 bases. V was clipped by 3 bases and J by 6 bases; unmatched bases: 7. CDR1 MNHEY and CDR2 SMNVEV come from the germline V gene (reference sequence). The CDR3 spans 15 residues.

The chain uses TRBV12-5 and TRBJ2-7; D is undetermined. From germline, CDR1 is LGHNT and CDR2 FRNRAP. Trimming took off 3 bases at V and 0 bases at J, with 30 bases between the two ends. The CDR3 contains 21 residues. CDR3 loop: CASGFIIPRRAGSRSSYEQYF. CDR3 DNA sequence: TGTGCTAGTGGTTTTATAATACCTAGGAGAGCCGGGTCCCGAAGCTCCTACGAGCAGTACTTC. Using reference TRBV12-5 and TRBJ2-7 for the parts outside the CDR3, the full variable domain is DARVTQTPRHKVTEMGQEVTMRCQPILGHNTVFWYRQTMMQGLELLAYFRNRAPLDDSGMPKDRFSAEMPDATLATLKIQPSEPRDSAVYFCASGFIIPRRAGSRSSYEQYFGPGTRLTVT.

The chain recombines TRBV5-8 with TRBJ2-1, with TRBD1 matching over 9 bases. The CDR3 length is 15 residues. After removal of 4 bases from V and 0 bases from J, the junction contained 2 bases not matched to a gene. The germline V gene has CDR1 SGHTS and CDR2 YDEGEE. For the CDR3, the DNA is TGTGCCAGCAGCCTGACAGGGGGCTCCTACAATGAGCAGTTCTTC. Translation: CASSLTGGSYNEQFF.

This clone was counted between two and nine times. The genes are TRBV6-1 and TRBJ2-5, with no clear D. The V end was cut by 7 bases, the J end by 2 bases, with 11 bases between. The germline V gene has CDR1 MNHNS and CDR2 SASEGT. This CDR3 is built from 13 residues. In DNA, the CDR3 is TGTGCCAGCACTGTCCCTAATCAAGAGACCCAGTACTTC. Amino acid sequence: CASTVPNQETQYF.

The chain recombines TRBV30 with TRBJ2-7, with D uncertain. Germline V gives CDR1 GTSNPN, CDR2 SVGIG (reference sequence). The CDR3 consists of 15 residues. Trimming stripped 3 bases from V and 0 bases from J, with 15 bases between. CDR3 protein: CAWRDPASSSYEQYF. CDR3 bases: TGTGCCTGGAGGGATCCGGCTTCAAGCTCCTACGAGCAGTACTTC.

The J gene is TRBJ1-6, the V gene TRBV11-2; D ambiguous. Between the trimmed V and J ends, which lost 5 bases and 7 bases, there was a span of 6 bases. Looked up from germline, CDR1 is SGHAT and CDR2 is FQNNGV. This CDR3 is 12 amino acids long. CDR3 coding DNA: TGTGCCAGCAGCGAGAACAATTCACCCCTCCACTTT. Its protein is CASSENNSPLHF.

The CDR3 is CASSDSWGGHYEQYF. In DNA form, the CDR3 reads TGTGCCAGCAGCGATTCATGGGGGGGCCACTACGAGCAGTACTTC. This chain uses TRBV11-3 with TRBJ2-7, with D tentatively TRBD2 (7 bases). This CDR3 region has 15 residues. Germline V CDR1 and CDR2: SGHNT, YENEEA. Trimming cost V 5 bases and J 3 bases, with 17 bases left between them.

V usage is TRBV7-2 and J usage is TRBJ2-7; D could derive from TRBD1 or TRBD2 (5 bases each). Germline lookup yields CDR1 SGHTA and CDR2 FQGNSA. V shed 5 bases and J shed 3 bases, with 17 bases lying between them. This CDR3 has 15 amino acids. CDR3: CASSLGGPVYYEQYF. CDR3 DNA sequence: TGTGCCAGCAGCCTTGGGGGACCCGTATACTACGAGCAGTACTTC. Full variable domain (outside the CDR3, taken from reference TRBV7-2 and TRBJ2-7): GAGVSQSPSNKVTEKGKDVELRCDPISGHTALYWYRQSLGQGLEFLIYFQGNSAPDKSGLPSDRFSAERTGGSVSTLTIQRTQQEDSAVYLCASSLGGPVYYEQYFGPGTRLTVT.

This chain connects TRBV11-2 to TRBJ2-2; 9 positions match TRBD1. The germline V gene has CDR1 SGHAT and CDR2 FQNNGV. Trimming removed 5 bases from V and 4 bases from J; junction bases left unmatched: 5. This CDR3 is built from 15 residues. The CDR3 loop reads CASSRRTGATGELFF. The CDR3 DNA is TGTGCCAGCAGCCGACGGACAGGGGCCACCGGGGAGCTGTTTTTT.

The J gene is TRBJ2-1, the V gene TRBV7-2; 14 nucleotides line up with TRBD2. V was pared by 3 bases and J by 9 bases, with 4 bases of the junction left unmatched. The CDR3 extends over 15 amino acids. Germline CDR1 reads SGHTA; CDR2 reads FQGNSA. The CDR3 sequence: CASSLTSGRASEQFF. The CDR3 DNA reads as TGTGCCAGCAGCTTGACTAGCGGGAGGGCCAGTGAGCAGTTCTTC. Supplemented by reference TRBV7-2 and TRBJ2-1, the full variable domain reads GAGVSQSPSNKVTEKGKDVELRCDPISGHTALYWYRQSLGQGLEFLIYFQGNSAPDKSGLPSDRFSAERTGGSVSTLTIQRTQQEDSAVYLCASSLTSGRASEQFFGPGTRLTVL.

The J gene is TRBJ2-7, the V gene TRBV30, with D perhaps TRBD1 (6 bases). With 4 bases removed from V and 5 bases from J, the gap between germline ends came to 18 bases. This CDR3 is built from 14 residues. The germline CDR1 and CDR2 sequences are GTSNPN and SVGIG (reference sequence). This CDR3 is CAWTPGQGWDEQYF. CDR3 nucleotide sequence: TGTGCCTGGACCCCCGGCCAGGGGTGGGACGAGCAGTACTTC. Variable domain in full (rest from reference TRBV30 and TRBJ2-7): SQTIHQWPATLVQPVGSPLSLECTVEGTSNPNLYWYRQAAGRGLQLLFYSVGIGQISSEVPQNLSASRPQDRQFILSSKKLLLSDSGFYLCAWTPGQGWDEQYFGPGTRLTVT.

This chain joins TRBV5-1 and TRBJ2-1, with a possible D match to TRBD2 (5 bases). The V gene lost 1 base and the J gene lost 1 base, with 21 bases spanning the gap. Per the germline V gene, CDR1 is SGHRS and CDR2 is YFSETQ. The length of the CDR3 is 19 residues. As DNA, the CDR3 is TGCGCCAGCAGCTTGTTTGAGGGCCCCGAAGTCGGTTCCTACAATGAGCAGTTCTTC. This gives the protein CASSLFEGPEVGSYNEQFF.

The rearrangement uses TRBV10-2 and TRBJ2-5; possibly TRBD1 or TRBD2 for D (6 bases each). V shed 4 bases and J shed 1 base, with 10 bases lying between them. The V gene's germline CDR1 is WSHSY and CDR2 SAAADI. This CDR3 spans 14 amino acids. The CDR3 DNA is TGCGCCAGCAGTGTCGGGGGCCCCCAAGAGACCCAGTACTTC. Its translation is CASSVGGPQETQYF.

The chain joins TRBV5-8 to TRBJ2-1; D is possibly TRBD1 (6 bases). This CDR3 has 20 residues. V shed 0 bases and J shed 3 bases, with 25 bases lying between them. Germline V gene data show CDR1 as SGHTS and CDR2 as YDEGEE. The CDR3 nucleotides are TGTGCCAGCAGCTTGGTGCAGGGGAAGGGAAATAAAGGGGGCTACAATGAGCAGTTCTTC. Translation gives CASSLVQGKGNKGGYNEQFF.

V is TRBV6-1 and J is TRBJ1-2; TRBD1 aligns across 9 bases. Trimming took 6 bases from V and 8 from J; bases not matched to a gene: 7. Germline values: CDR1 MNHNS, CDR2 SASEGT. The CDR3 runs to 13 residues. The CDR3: CASRLTGGVGYTF. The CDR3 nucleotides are TGTGCCAGCAGACTTACAGGGGGCGTGGGCTACACCTTC.

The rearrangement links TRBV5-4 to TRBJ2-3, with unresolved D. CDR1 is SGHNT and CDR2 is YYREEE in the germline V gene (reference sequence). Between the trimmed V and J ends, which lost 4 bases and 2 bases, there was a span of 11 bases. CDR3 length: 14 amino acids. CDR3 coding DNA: TGTGCCAGCAGCCTATCCACGGTCACAGATACGCAGTATTTT. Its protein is CASSLSTVTDTQYF. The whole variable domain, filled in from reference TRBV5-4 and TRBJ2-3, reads ETGVTQSPTHLIKTRGQQVTLRCSSQSGHNTVSWYQQALGQGPQFIFQYYREEENGRGNFPPRFSGLQFPNYSSELNVNALELDDSALYLCASSLSTVTDTQYFGPGTRLTVL.

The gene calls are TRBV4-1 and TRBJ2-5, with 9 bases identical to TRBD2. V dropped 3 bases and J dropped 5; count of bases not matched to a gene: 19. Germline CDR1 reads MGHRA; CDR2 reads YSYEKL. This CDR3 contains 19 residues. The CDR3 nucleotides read TGCGCCAGCAGCCAGCGTGGCCCCCCCACGGGACTAGCCGGGGAGACCCAGTACTTC. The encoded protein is CASSQRGPPTGLAGETQYF.

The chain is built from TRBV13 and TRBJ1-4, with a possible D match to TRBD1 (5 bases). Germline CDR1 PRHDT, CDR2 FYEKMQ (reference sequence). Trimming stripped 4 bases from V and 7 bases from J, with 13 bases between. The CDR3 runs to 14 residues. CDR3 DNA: TGTGCCAGCAGCTCCAGACAGATGGGTGAAAAACTGTTTTTT. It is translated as CASSSRQMGEKLFF. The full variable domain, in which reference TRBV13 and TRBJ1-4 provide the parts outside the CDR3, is AAGVIQSPRHLIKEKRETATLKCYPIPRHDTVYWYQQGPGQDPQFLISFYEKMQSDKGSIPDRFSAQQFSDYHSELNMSSLELGDSALYFCASSSRQMGEKLFFGSGTQLSVL.

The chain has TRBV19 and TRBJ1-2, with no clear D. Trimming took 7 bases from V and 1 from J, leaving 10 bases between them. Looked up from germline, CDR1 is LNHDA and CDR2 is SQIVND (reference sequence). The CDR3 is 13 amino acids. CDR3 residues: CASTPSLNYGYTF. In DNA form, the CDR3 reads TGTGCCAGTACCCCCTCCCTTAACTATGGCTACACCTTC.

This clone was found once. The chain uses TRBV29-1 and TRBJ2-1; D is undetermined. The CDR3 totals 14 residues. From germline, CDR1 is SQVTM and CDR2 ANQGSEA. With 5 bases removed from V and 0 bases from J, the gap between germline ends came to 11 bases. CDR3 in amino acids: CSVQAWNSYNEQFF. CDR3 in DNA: TGCAGCGTTCAAGCCTGGAACTCCTACAATGAGCAGTTCTTC.

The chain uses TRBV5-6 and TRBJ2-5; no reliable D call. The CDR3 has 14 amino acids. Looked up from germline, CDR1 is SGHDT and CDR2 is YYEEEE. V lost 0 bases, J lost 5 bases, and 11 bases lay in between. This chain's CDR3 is CASSLDLEVETQYF. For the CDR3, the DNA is TGTGCCAGCAGCTTGGATCTAGAGGTGGAGACCCAGTACTTC. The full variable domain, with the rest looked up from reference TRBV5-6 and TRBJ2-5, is DAGVTQSPTHLIKTRGQQVTLRCSPKSGHDTVSWYQQALGQGPQFIFQYYEEEERQRGNFPDRFSGHQFPNYSSELNVNALLLGDSALYLCASSLDLEVETQYFGPGTRLLVL.

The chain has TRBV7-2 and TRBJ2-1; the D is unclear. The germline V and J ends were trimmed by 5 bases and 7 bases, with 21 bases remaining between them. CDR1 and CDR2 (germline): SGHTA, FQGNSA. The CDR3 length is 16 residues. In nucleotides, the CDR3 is TGTGCCAGCAGCCCCTTAGAAGTTTGGGTGGGGAATGAGCAGTTCTTC. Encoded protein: CASSPLEVWVGNEQFF.

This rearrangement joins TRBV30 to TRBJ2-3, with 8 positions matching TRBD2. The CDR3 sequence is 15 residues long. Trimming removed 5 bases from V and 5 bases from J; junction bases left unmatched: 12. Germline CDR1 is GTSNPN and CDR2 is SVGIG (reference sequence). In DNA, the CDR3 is TGTGCCTGGGTGGGGATAGCGGGAACCGTAGATACGCAGTATTTT. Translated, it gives CAWVGIAGTVDTQYF.

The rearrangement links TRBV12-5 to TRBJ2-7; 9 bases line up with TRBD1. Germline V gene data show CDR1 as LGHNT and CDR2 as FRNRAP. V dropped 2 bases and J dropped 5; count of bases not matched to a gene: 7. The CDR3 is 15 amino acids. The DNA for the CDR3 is TGTGCTAGTGGTTTGCCGGGACAGGGTTTACACGAGCAGTACTTC. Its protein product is CASGLPGQGLHEQYF.

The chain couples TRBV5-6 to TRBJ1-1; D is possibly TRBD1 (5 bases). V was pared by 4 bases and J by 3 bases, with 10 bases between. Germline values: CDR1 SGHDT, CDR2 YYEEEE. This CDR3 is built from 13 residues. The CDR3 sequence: CASSLPGDTEAFF. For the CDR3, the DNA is TGTGCCAGCAGCCTGCCGGGGGACACTGAAGCTTTCTTT. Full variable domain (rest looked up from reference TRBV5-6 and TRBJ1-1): DAGVTQSPTHLIKTRGQQVTLRCSPKSGHDTVSWYQQALGQGPQFIFQYYEEEERQRGNFPDRFSGHQFPNYSSELNVNALLLGDSALYLCASSLPGDTEAFFGQGTRLTVV.

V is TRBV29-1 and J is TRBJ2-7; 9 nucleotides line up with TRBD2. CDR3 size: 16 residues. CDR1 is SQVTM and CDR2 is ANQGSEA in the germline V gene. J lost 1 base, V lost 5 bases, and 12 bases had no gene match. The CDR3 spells CSVLRAGGPGSYEQYF. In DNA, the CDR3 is TGCAGCGTTCTTAGGGCGGGAGGGCCCGGATCCTACGAGCAGTACTTC.

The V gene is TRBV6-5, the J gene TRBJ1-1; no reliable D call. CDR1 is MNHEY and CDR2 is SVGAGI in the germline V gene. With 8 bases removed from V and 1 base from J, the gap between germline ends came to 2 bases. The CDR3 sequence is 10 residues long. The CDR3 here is CASGNTEAFF. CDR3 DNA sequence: TGTGCCAGCGGGAACACTGAAGCTTTCTTT.